The T cell receptor beta chain described here comes from a study of blood T cell repertoires in COVID-19. Overall study: Samples taken during acute and convalescent COVID-19 were collected in the United States, Italy and Spain. T cells, B-cell-depleted T cells, or PBMCs provided the cDNA or gDNA that served as material.

Original analysis: Researchers report that nucleated cell counts were estimated from reference gene primer amplification. Sequenced by immunoSEQ multiplex PCR; TCRdb stores in-frame clones only, minus some. V and J calls and clone size come straight from that table; D and trimming were deduced from the DNA. The sample lists roughly 250,000 clones; 82% were seen once. The germline V gene has CDR1 LGHNA and CDR2 YSLEER. This CDR3 contains 15 residues. Trimming left V 0 bases short and J 5 bases short, with 13 bases between. This sequence was found in an older woman with active or convalescent COVID-19. This sequence joins TRBV4-3 and TRBJ1-1; D gene ambiguous. The sample taken for sequencing was peripheral blood. As DNA, the CDR3 is TGCGCCAGCAGCCAAGATCGATCAGGAACAACTGAAGCTTTCTTT. Its protein product is CASSQDRSGTTEAFF.